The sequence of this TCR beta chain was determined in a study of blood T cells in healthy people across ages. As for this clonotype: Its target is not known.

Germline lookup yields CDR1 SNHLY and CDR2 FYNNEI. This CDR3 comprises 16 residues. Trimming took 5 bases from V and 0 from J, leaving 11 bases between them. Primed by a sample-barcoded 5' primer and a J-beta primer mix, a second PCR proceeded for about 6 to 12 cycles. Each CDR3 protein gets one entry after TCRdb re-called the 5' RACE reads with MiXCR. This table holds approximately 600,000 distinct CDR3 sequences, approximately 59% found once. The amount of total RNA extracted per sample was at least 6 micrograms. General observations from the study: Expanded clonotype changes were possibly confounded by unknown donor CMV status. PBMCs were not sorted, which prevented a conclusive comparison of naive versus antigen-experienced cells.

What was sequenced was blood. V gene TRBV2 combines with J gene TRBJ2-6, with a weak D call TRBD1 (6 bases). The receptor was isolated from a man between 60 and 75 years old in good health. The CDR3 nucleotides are TGTGCCAGCAGTCAGGGGTGGGTCTCTGGGGCCAACGTCCTGACTTTC. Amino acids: CASSQGWVSGANVLTF.